This TCR beta chain was sequenced in a study of human T cells and chemical hapten exposure. Findings and caveats of the study: There was a positive correlation between PT1 expanded TCR counts and patch test score.

This CDR3 has 12 residues. Germline loops: CDR1 SQVTM, CDR2 ANQGSEA. V dropped 7 bases and J dropped 4; count of bases not matched to a gene: 6. Turning to this clonotype: Its antigen is currently unknown.

As handled by the study authors: From about 20,000 to 690,000 TCRs were found per sample, with a median of around 96,000. One entry per CDR3 protein, called by TCRdb with MiXCR from the RACE reads. The authors' filters were not applied to this entry. Of approximately 49,000 distinct CDR3 sequences in the sample, around 9% were seen once. The time point was: patch test 1, 2 weeks after DPC sensitization. Treatment indicated: therapeutic diphenylcyclopropenone sensitization with weekly scalp DPC. V gene TRBV29-1 combines with J gene TRBJ2-7; 8 positions match TRBD1. The sequences come from whole blood, collected in connection with sensitization to the hapten diphenylcyclopropenone (DPC). The TCR sequence derives from a woman aged 50 to 60 with alopecia areata. Some clones in this sample may be carry-over from other donors' samples. DNA for the CDR3: TGCAGCGCCGGGACAGGCCCGTACGAGCAGTACTTC. Protein product: CSAGTGPYEQYF.